These 23 T cell receptor beta chains were sequenced from one sample in a study of blood T cell repertoires in COVID-19 (dated by TCRdb to about 2020). The library was made by the immunoSEQ multiplex PCR assay. The immuneACCESS repertoire file appears here via TCRdb, limited to in-frame rearrangements. These files lack a portion of the clones; in checked studies, under half of the deficit traces to unresolved V genes, and the cause of the others is not known. In this sample the table shows tens of thousands of clones, around four fifths of which occur a single time. In total, the top ten clones hold approximately 10% of the sample. Sequenced sample: peripheral blood. These receptors came from a human donor in a cohort sampled during active COVID-19.

The V call is TRBV9, the J call TRBJ2-2, with D maybe TRBD2 (7 bases). Trimming removed 3 bases from V and 4 bases from J, with 13 bases in between. CDR3 length equals 15 residues. Germline V CDR1 and CDR2: SGDLS, YYNGEE. The CDR3 DNA reads TGTGCCAGCAGCGCCCTAGCGGACAGCACCGGGGAGCTGTTTTTT. Translating gives CASSALADSTGELFF. Full variable domain (outside the CDR3, taken from reference TRBV9 and TRBJ2-2): DSGVTQTPKHLITATGQRVTLRCSPRSGDLSVYWYQQSLDQGLQFLIQYYNGEERAKGNILERFSAQQFPDLHSELNLSSLELGDSALYFCASSALADSTGELFFGEGSRLTVL.

The rearrangement uses TRBV9 and TRBJ1-3; 12 bases match TRBD1. Per germline, CDR1 SGDLS and CDR2 YYNGEE. The J segment lost 8 bases and the V segment lost 5 bases, leaving 5 bases of the junction unmatched. The CDR3 consists of 14 residues. The CDR3 nucleotides read TGTGCCAGCAGGGAAGGGACAGGGGGCCACACCATATATTTT. It yields the protein CASREGTGGHTIYF.

The chain has TRBV5-1 and TRBJ1-5; D unresolved. The V end was cut by 0 bases, the J end by 8 bases, with 12 bases between. CDR3 size: 14 residues. The germline CDR1 and CDR2 sequences are SGHRS and YFSETQ. CDR3 in DNA: TGCGCCAGCAGCTTGGCCCCCCAGGCAGAGCCCCAGCATTTT. Translating gives CASSLAPQAEPQHF.

V is TRBV7-9 and J is TRBJ1-1; 7 bases fit TRBD1. Germline V lookup: CDR1 SEHNR, CDR2 FQNEAQ (reference sequence). V shed 7 bases, J shed 1 base, and the junction held 9 bases outside the gene matches. The CDR3 is 15 residues long. The CDR3 spells CASIPPDRANTEAFF. In nucleotides, the CDR3 is TGTGCCAGCATCCCCCCCGACAGGGCGAACACTGAAGCTTTCTTT.

The chain carries TRBV27 and TRBJ2-7; D might be TRBD1 (6 bases). The length of the CDR3 is 15 residues. V gave up 5 bases and J gave up 7 bases, with 21 bases separating them. Germline V gene lookup returns CDR1 MNHEY and CDR2 SMNVEV (reference sequence). DNA of the CDR3: TGTGCCAGCAGTCCGAAATACCCCAGGGGATCTGAGCAGTACTTC. Translation gives CASSPKYPRGSEQYF.

The chain is built from TRBV5-6 and TRBJ1-2; D is undetermined. The CDR3 length is 14 residues. CDR1 SGHDT and CDR2 YYEEEE come from the germline V gene. Trimming stripped 4 bases from V and 2 bases from J, with 12 bases between. CDR3 bases: TGTGCCAGCAGCCCCGCGGGGTTCAACTATGGCTACACCTTC. This translates into CASSPAGFNYGYTF.

The chain combines TRBV9 with TRBJ2-2; D ambiguous. Germline values: CDR1 SGDLS, CDR2 YYNGEE. Trimming took off 3 bases at V and 2 bases at J, with 8 bases between the two ends. This CDR3 is 14 amino acids long. The CDR3 region is CASSAGLNTGELFF. The DNA for the CDR3 is TGTGCCAGCAGCGCTGGGCTAAACACCGGGGAGCTGTTTTTT.

The chain recombines TRBV5-1 with TRBJ1-2, with 9 nucleotides matching TRBD1. The CDR3 loop spans 14 amino acids. Germline values: CDR1 SGHRS, CDR2 YFSETQ. The junction had 4 bases not matched to a gene; V was cut back by 4 bases and J by 3 bases. The CDR3 bases are TGCGCCAGCAGCGTTGGGACAGGGTACTATGGCTACACCTTC. The encoded protein is CASSVGTGYYGYTF. The full variable domain, its missing parts supplied by reference TRBV5-1 and TRBJ1-2, is KAGVTQTPRYLIKTRGQQVTLSCSPISGHRSVSWYQQTPGQGLQFLFEYFSETQRNKGNFPGRFSGRQFSNSRSEMNVSTLELGDSALYLCASSVGTGYYGYTFGSGTRLTVV.

This CDR3 is CASSPLTQYEQYF. Written as DNA, the CDR3 is TGTGCCAGCAGCCCCCTAACGCAATACGAGCAGTACTTC. The chain combines TRBV28 with TRBJ2-7; D unresolved. The CDR3 extends over 13 amino acids. Germline CDR1 MDHEN, CDR2 SYDVKM. Deletions cut 6 bases from V and 4 bases from J, with 13 bases between.

The V gene is TRBV10-2, the J gene TRBJ2-2; tentative D call: TRBD2 (6 bases). CDR3 length equals 16 residues. The germline V gene encodes CDR1 WSHSY and CDR2 SAAADI. Trimming removed 4 bases from V and 0 bases from J, with 12 bases in between. DNA of the CDR3: TGCGCCAGCAGTGGCTGGGGGGACCCGAACACCGGGGAGCTGTTTTTT. Amino acids: CASSGWGDPNTGELFF.

This chain links TRBV18 with TRBJ1-1; 7 bases align to TRBD1. The junction had 10 bases not matched to a gene; V was cut back by 5 bases and J by 13 bases. The CDR3 sequence is 12 residues long. The germline V gene encodes CDR1 KGHSH and CDR2 LQKENI. The CDR3 reads CASSARTGDVFF. CDR3 nucleotide sequence: TGTGCCAGCTCAGCTCGGACAGGTGATGTTTTCTTT.

This clone was found once. V is TRBV6-5 and J is TRBJ1-1; perhaps TRBD1 as D (6 bases). From germline, CDR1 is MNHEY and CDR2 SVGAGI. The V and J ends lost 0 bases and 2 bases respectively, with 13 bases between them. The CDR3 consists of 16 residues. The CDR3 nucleotides read TGTGCCAGCAGTTACTCCTCTGACAGGCCCAACACTGAAGCTTTCTTT. Translation: CASSYSSDRPNTEAFF.

This chain links TRBV19 with TRBJ2-2, with 8 bases identical to TRBD1. Germline loops: CDR1 LNHDA, CDR2 SQIVND (reference sequence). The CDR3 is 16 amino acids. V was pared by 10 bases and J by 3 bases, with 13 bases of the junction left unmatched. CDR3 loop: CATFDRGSVDTGELFF. In nucleotides, the CDR3 is TGTGCCACTTTTGACAGGGGATCTGTGGACACCGGGGAGCTGTTTTTT.

The chain uses TRBV19 and TRBJ1-6, with 11 bases lining up with TRBD1. Germline V gives CDR1 LNHDA, CDR2 SQIVND (reference sequence). CDR3 length: 14 residues. The V segment lost 4 bases and the J segment 11 bases; nucleotides outside the gene matches: 4. This CDR3 reads CASSTGTGGTPLHF. The CDR3 coding sequence is TGTGCCAGTAGTACAGGGACAGGGGGTACACCCCTCCACTTT. Variable domain in full (rest from reference TRBV19 and TRBJ1-6): DGGITQSPKYLFRKEGQNVTLSCEQNLNHDAMYWYRQDPGQGLRLIYYSQIVNDFQKGDIAEGYSVSREKKESFPLTVTSAQKNPTAFYLCASSTGTGGTPLHFGNGTRLTVT.

The sample holds a few counts of this clone. The chain couples TRBV5-6 to TRBJ2-7, with TRBD1 identical over 7 bases. V dropped 2 bases and J dropped 4; count of bases not matched to a gene: 6. Germline lookup yields CDR1 SGHDT and CDR2 YYEEEE. This CDR3 comprises 14 residues. The CDR3 spells CASSFGQGVYEQYF. The CDR3 coding sequence is TGTGCCAGCAGCTTTGGGCAGGGGGTTTACGAGCAGTACTTC.

The V gene is TRBV19, the J gene TRBJ1-5; D gene ambiguous. Per the germline V gene, CDR1 is LNHDA and CDR2 is SQIVND (reference sequence). V was trimmed by 6 bases and J by 5 bases, leaving 17 bases between them. The CDR3 length is 15 residues. The DNA for the CDR3 is TGTGCCAGTAGCCCCCCCCAGGAGGCTGATCAGCCCCAGCATTTT. It translates to CASSPPQEADQPQHF.

The chain employs TRBV15 and TRBJ2-2; possibly TRBD2 for D (6 bases). Looked up from germline, CDR1 is LNHNV and CDR2 is YYDKDF (reference sequence). Between the trimmed V and J ends, which lost 0 bases and 6 bases, there was a span of 17 bases. The CDR3 extends over 17 amino acids. The CDR3: CATSRDSGGLRAGELFF. CDR3 nucleotide sequence: TGTGCCACCAGCAGAGATTCAGGAGGGTTACGGGCCGGGGAGCTGTTTTTT.

The chain links TRBV5-1 to TRBJ2-7; no clear D. Germline CDR1 SGHRS, CDR2 YFSETQ. The CDR3 runs to 14 residues. V was clipped by 0 bases and J by 5 bases, with 12 bases between them. CDR3 sequence reads: CASSLDIGRNEQYF. CDR3 coding DNA: TGCGCCAGCAGCTTGGATATCGGCAGGAACGAGCAGTACTTC.

The chain couples TRBV6-5 to TRBJ2-2; D is uncertain. Trimming left V 7 bases short and J 5 bases short, with 14 bases between. This CDR3 has 14 amino acids. Germline V gene lookup returns CDR1 MNHEY and CDR2 SVGAGI. CDR3 amino acids: CASTILGFTGELFF. The CDR3 DNA follows: TGTGCCAGCACCATCCTAGGTTTTACCGGGGAGCTGTTTTTT.

The chain is built from TRBV11-2 and TRBJ1-1, with D possibly TRBD1 on 6 matching bases. This CDR3 is built from 14 residues. Germline CDR1 and CDR2: SGHAT and FQNNGV. The V and J ends lost 5 bases and 5 bases respectively, with 15 bases between them. The CDR3 loop is CASSPWPGATEAFF. CDR3 coding DNA: TGTGCCAGCAGCCCGTGGCCAGGGGCTACTGAAGCTTTCTTT.

The V call is TRBV10-3, the J call TRBJ2-1; D is ambiguous. Germline V gene sequence: CDR1 ENHRY, CDR2 SYGVKD. The CDR3 has 14 residues. V was trimmed by 0 bases and J by 5 bases, leaving 8 bases between them. The CDR3 is CAISESNAHNEQFF. For the CDR3, the DNA is TGTGCCATCAGTGAGTCGAATGCGCACAATGAGCAGTTCTTC.

A few counts support this clone. The V call is TRBV7-6, the J call TRBJ1-6, with a weak D call TRBD1 (5 bases). V gave up 0 bases and J gave up 9 bases, with 18 bases separating them. CDR1 SGHVS and CDR2 FNYEAQ come from the germline V gene. The CDR3 contains 17 residues. CDR3 DNA: TGTGCCAGCAGCTTAGCGCCTGGCAGGGAAGCAGTTTCACCCCTCCACTTT. It yields the protein CASSLAPGREAVSPLHF.

The V gene is TRBV7-9, the J gene TRBJ1-1; 8 positions match TRBD1. The J segment lost 0 bases and the V segment lost 11 bases, leaving 8 bases of the junction unmatched. The CDR3 is made up of 14 amino acids. From germline, CDR1 is SEHNR and CDR2 FQNEAQ (reference sequence). CDR3 amino acids: CAVQGARLNTEAFF. CDR3 nucleotides: TGTGCCGTCCAGGGGGCGCGGCTGAACACTGAAGCTTTCTTT.